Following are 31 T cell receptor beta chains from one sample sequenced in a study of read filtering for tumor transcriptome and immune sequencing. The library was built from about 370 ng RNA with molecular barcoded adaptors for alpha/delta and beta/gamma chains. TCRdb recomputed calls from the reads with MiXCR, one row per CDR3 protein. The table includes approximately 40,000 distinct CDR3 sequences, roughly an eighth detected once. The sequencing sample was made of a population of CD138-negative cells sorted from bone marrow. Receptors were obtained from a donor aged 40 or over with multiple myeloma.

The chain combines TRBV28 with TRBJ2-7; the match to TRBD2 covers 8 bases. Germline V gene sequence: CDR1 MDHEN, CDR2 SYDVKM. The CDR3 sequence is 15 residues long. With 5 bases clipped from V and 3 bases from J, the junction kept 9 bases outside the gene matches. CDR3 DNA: TGTGCCAGCAGTCTAATCCCAGCGGGAGTCTACGAGCAGTACTTC. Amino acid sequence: CASSLIPAGVYEQYF.

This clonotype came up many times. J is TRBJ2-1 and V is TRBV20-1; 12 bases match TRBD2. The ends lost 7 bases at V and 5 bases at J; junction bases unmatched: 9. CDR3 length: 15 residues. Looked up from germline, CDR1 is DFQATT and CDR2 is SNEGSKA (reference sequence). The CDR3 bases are TGCAGTGTTGTACCGGCTAGCGGGAGGGACAATGAGCAGTTCTTC. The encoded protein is CSVVPASGRDNEQFF.

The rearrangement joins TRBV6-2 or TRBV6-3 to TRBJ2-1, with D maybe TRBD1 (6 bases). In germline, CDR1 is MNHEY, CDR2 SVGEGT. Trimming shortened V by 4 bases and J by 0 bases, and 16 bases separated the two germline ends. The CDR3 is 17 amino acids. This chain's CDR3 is CASSSAQGTFSYNEQFF. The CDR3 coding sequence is TGTGCCAGCAGTTCCGCACAGGGAACCTTCTCCTACAATGAGCAGTTCTTC.

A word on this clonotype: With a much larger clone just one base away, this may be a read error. CDR3 sequence reads: CSVIAGPYERYF. The DNA of the CDR3 is TGCAGCGTGATAGCTGGCCCCTACGAGCGGTACTTC. The rearrangement joins TRBV29-1 to TRBJ2-7, with no clear D. CDR1 is SQVTM and CDR2 is ANQGSEA in the germline V gene. This CDR3 contains 12 residues.

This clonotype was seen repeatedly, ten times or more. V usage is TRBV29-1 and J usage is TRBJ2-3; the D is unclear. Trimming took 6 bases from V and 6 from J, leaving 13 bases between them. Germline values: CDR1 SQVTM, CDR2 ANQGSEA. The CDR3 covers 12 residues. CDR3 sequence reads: CSVGLLGDTQYF. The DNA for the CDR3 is TGCAGCGTCGGCCTCTTAGGGGATACGCAGTATTTT.

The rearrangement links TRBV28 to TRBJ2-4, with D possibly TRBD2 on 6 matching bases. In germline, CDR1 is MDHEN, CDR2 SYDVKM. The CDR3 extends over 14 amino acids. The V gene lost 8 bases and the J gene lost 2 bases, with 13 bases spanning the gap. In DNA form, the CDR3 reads TGTGCCAGCGGACGGGAGTGGTCCAAAAACATTCAGTACTTC. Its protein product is CASGREWSKNIQYF.

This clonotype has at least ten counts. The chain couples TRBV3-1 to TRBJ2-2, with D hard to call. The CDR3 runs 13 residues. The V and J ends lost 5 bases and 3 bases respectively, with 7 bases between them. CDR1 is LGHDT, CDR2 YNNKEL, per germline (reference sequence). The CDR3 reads CASSVSYTGELFF. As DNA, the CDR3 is TGTGCCAGCAGCGTCAGTTACACCGGGGAGCTGTTTTTT. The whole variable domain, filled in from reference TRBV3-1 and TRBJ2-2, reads DTAVSQTPKYLVTQMGNDKSIKCEQNLGHDTMYWYKQDSKKFLKIMFSYNNKELIINETVPNRFSPKSPDKAHLNLHINSLELGDSAVYFCASSVSYTGELFFGEGSRLTVL.

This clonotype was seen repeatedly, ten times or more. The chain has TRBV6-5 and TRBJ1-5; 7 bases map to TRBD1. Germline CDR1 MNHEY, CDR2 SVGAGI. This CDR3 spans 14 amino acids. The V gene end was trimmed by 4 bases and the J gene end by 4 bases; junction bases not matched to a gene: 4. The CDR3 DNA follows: TGTGCCAGCAGTTTGACAGGGAAAAATCAGCCCCAGCATTTT. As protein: CASSLTGKNQPQHF.

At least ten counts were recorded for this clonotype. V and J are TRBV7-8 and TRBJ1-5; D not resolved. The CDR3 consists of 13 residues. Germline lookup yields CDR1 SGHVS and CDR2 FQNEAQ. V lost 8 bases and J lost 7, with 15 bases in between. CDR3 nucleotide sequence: TGTGCCAGCGGCCTGGGAGCGGAGCAGCCCCAGCATTTT. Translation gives CASGLGAEQPQHF.

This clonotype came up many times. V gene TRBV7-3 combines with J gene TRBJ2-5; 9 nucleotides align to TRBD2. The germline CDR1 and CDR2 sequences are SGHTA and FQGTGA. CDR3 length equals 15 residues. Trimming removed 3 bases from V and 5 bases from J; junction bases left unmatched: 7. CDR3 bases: TGTGCCAGCAGCTTCGGACTAGCGAGGGGGGAGACCCAGTACTTC. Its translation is CASSFGLARGETQYF.

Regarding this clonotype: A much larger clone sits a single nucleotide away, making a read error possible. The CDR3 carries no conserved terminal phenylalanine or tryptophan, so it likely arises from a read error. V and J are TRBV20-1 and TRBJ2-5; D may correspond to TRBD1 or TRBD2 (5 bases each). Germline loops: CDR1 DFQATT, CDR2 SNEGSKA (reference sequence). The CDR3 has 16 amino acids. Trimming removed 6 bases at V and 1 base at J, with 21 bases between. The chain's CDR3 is CSARRSTGPLQETQYL. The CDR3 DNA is TGCAGTGCGCGCAGGAGCACGGGGCCCCTCCAAGAGACCCAGTACCTC.

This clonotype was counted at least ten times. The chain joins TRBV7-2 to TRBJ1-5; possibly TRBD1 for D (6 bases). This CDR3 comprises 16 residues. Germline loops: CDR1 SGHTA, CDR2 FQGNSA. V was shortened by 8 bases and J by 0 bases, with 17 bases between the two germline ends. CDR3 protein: CASSPRTVNSNQPQHF. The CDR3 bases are TGTGCCAGCTCCCCCCGGACAGTGAATAGCAATCAGCCCCAGCATTTT. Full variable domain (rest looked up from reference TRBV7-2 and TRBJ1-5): GAGVSQSPSNKVTEKGKDVELRCDPISGHTALYWYRQSLGQGLEFLIYFQGNSAPDKSGLPSDRFSAERTGGSVSTLTIQRTQQEDSAVYLCASSPRTVNSNQPQHFGDGTRLSIL.

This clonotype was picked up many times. CDR3 nucleotide sequence: TGTGCCACCAGCGCACCGGGGGACACCGGGGAGCTGTTTTTT. Its translation: CATSAPGDTGELFF. The chain combines TRBV15 with TRBJ2-2; tentatively, D is TRBD2 (6 bases). Germline V CDR1 and CDR2: LNHNV, YYDKDF (reference sequence). Trimming removed 5 bases from V and 3 bases from J, with 10 bases in between. This CDR3 has 14 amino acids.

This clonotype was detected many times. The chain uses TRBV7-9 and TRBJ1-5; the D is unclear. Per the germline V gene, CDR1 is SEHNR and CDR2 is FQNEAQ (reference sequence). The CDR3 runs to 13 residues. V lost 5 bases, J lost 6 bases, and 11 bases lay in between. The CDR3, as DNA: TGTGCCAGCAGCGAGACGACCGGTCAGCCCCAGCATTTT. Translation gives CASSETTGQPQHF.

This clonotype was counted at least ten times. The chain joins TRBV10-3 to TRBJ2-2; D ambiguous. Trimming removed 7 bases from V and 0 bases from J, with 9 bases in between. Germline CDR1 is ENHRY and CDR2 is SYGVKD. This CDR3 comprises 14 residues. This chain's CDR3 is CAINPEANTGELFF. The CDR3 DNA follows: TGTGCCATCAATCCAGAGGCGAACACCGGGGAGCTGTTTTTT.

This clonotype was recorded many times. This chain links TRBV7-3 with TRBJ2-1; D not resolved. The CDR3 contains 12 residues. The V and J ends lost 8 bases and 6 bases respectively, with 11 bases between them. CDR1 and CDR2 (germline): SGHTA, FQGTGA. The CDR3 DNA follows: TGTGCCAGCCATCCAGGACGCAATGAGCAGTTCTTC. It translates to CASHPGRNEQFF.

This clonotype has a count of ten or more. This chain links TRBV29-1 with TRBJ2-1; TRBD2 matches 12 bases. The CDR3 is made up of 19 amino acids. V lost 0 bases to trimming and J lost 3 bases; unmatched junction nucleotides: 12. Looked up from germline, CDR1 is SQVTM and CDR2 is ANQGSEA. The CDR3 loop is CSVEDFLAGGPSGYNEQFF. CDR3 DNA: TGCAGCGTTGAAGATTTTCTAGCGGGAGGGCCCTCCGGCTACAATGAGCAGTTCTTC.

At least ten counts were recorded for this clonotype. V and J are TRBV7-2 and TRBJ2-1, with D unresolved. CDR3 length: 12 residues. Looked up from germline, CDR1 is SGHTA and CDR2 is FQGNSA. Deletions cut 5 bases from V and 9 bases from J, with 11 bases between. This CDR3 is CASSPAVGEQFF. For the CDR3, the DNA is TGTGCCAGCAGCCCCGCGGTGGGTGAGCAGTTCTTC.

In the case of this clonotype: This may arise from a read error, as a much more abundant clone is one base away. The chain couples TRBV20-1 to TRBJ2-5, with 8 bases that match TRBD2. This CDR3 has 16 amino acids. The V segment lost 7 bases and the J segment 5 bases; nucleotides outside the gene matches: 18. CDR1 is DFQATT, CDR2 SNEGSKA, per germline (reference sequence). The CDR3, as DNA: TGCAGTGTTCTTGACTCAGCGGGAGTCTCGTCCGAGACCCAGTACTTC. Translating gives CSVLDSAGVSSETQYF.

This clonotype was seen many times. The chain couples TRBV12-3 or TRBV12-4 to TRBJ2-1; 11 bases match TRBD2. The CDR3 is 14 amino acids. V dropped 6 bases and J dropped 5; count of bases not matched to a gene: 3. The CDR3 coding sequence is TGTGCCAGCAGCCCGGGACTAGCGGACAATGAGCAGTTCTTC. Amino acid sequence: CASSPGLADNEQFF.

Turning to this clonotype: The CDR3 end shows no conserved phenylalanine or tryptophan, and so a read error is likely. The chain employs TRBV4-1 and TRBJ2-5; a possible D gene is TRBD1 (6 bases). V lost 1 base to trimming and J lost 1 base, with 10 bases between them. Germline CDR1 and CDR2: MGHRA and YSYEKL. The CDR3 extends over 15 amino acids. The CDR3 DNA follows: TGCGCCAGCAGCCAAGGCAGGGGCTTCCAAGAGACCCAGTACCTC. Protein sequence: CASSQGRGFQETQYL.

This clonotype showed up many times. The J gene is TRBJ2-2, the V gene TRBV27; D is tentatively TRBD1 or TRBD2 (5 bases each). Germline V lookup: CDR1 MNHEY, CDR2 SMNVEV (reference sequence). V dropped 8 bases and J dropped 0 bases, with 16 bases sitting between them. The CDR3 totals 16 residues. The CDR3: CASRKPGRPNTGELFF. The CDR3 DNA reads TGTGCCAGCCGTAAACCGGGACGCCCGAACACCGGGGAGCTGTTTTTT.

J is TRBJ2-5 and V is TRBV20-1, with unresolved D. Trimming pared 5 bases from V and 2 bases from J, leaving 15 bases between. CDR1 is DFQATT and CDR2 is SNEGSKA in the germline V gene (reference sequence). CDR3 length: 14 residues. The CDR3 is CSAEARNKQETQYF. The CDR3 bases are TGCAGTGCTGAGGCACGTAACAAGCAAGAGACCCAGTACTTC.

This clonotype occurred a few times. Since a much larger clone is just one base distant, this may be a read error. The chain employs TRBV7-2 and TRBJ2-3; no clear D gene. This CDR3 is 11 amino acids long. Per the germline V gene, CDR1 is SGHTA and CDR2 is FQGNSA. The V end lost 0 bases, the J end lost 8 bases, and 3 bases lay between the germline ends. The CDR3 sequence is CASSLAGTQYF. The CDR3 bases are TGTGCCAGCAGCTTAGCCGGTACGCAGTATTTT.

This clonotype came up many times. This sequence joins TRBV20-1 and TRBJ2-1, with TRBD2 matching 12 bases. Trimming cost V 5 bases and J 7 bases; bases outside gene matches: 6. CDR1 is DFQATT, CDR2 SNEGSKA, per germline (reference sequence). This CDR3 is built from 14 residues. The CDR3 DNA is TGCAGTGCTGGGGGCGGACTAGCGGGAAATGAGCAGTTCTTC. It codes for CSAGGGLAGNEQFF.

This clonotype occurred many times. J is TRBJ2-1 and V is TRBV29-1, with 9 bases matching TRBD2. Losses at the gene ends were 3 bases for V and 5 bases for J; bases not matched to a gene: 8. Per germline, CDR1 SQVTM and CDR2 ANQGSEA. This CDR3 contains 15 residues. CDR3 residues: CSVDGAGGRNNEQFF. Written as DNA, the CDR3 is TGCAGCGTTGATGGAGCGGGAGGAAGAAACAATGAGCAGTTCTTC.

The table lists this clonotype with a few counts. CDR3 in DNA: TGTGCCACGGGGACAGGGGGGATCTATGGCTACACCTTC. Amino acids: CATGTGGIYGYTF. The chain uses TRBV2 and TRBJ1-2, with 11 bases fitting TRBD1. Germline CDR1 reads SNHLY; CDR2 reads FYNNEI. The V and J ends lost 10 bases and 4 bases, in that order; junction bases with no gene match: 5. This CDR3 contains 13 residues.

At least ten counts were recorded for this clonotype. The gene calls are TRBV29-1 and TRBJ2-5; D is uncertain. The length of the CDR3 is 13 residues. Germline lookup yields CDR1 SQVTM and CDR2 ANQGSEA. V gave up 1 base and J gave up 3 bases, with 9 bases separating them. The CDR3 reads CSVEAGSKETQYF. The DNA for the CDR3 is TGCAGCGTTGAAGCCGGATCCAAAGAGACCCAGTACTTC.

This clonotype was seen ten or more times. The CDR3 bases are TGTGCCATCAGTGAACCCCGAGCGGGGGGGACGCAGTATTTT. This sequence encodes CAISEPRAGGTQYF. The chain recombines TRBV10-3 with TRBJ2-3; 10 bases agree with TRBD2. V lost 3 bases, J lost 9 bases, and 6 bases stayed unmatched. The CDR3 runs 14 residues. The germline CDR1 and CDR2 sequences are ENHRY and SYGVKD.

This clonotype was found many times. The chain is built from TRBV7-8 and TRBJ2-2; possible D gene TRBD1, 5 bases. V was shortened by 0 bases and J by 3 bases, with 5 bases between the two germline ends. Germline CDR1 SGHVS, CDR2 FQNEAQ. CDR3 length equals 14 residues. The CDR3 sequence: CASSLAGHTGELFF. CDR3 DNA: TGTGCCAGCAGCTTAGCGGGGCACACCGGGGAGCTGTTTTTT.

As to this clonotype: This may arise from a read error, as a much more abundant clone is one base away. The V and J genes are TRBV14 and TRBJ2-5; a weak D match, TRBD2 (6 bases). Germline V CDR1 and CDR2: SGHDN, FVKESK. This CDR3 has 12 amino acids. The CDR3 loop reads CASSPGGEIQYF. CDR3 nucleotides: TGTGCCAGCAGCCCCGGCGGGGAGATCCAGTACTTC. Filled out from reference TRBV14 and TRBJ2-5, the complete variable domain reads EAGVTQFPSHSVIEKGQTVTLRCDPISGHDNLYWYRRVMGKEIKFLLHFVKESKQDESGMPNNRFLAERTGGTYSTLKVQPAELEDSGVYFCASSPGGEIQYFGPGTRLLVL.